Each of the 2 T cell receptor beta chains below was sequenced from the same sample in a study of early T cells in non-severe SARS-CoV-2 infection. TCRdb itself ran the 5' RACE reads through MiXCR, one entry per CDR3 protein. The data hold approximately 67,000 distinct CDR3 sequences, with roughly 11% observed a single time. The sample consisted of whole blood. The receptors stem from an adult who was a healthcare worker with PCR-confirmed SARS-CoV-2 infection or an uninfected control (not recorded which).

The sample holds many counts of this clonotype. This sequence joins TRBV4-1 and TRBJ2-2, with 8 bases identical to TRBD2. CDR1 and CDR2 (germline): MGHRA, YSYEKL. This CDR3 is built from 16 residues. V lost 1 base and J lost 3; bases outside the gene matches: 4. The CDR3 nucleotides read TGCGCCAGCAGCCAAGGCGGCGGGAGGTACACCGGGGAGCTGTTTTTT. Amino acids: CASSQGGGRYTGELFF.

There are a few counts of this clonotype. This chain uses TRBV12-3 or TRBV12-4 with TRBJ2-7; D gene uncertain. The CDR3 runs 13 residues. The V end lost 8 bases, the J end lost 0 bases, and 11 bases lay between the germline ends. The CDR3 sequence: CASGDLSSYEQYF. The CDR3 bases are TGTGCCAGCGGGGATCTAAGCTCCTACGAGCAGTACTTC.